This TCR beta chain was sequenced for a study of T cells expressing NK-cell markers. Overall study context: Sorted T-cell subsets CD3+CD56+NKG2C+, CD3+CD56+NKG2C- and CD3+CD56-NKG2C+ were TCR beta-sequenced. Seven HCMV-seropositive donors and one seronegative donor made up the eight sequenced donors.

TCRdb processed the 5' RACE reads again and assigns one entry to each CDR3 protein, with no DNA. The sample table includes roughly 390,000 distinct CDR3 sequences. Study-level results: These clonotypes, the leaders elsewhere, also led the CD3+CD56-NKG2C+ fraction in several donors. Among CD8+ T cells from several donors, dominant NKG2C+ clonotypes accounted for about 1.0-7.0%.

CDR3 length equals 17 residues. The germline CDR1 and CDR2 sequences are SGHTA and FQGNSA. A word on this clonotype: The target antigen is unknown.

The clonotype was recovered from a man aged 18 to 69 in good health. Material: blood T cells: a sorted CD56 or NKG2C T cell subset, CD4+ or CD8+ T cells, or bulk PBMC T cells (not recorded which). The J gene is TRBJ2-3, the V gene TRBV7-2; the TCRdb call, TRBD2, lacks DNA for checking. This chain's CDR3 is CASSLGLAGGRSDTQYF.